The rows below give T cell receptor beta chains drawn from one sample of a study of shared clonotypes between healthy human individuals. Data came from immunoSEQ multiplex PCR; TCRdb stores just in-frame clones and leaves some out. The table records approximately 350,000 clones, about 96% of them present only once. Sequenced sample: memory CD8+ T cells sorted from blood. These receptors were collected from a man younger than 45 in good health. The CDR3 runs from the conserved cysteine through the conserved F or W. Each record gives: V gene, J gene, D gene, clone size, CDR3 length, CDR3 DNA, CDR3 protein. D genes are given only for firm matches. Not all rows give a size; the values are once, few, many and, for expanded clones, a class.

>TRBV4-1|TRBJ2-2|TRBD1|-|15
TGCGCCAGCAGCCGAGCGACAGGGGGTACCGGGGAGCTGTTTTTT
CASSRATGGTGELFF
>TRBV30|TRBJ2-7|TRBD2|-|13
TGTGCCTGGAGACTAGCGGGGGCCTACGAGCAGTACTTC
CAWRLAGAYEQYF
>TRBV4-1|TRBJ2-6|-|-|21
TGCGCCAGCAGCCAGTGGGAGTTTTCGCCAGGTCTGTTTGCTGGGGCCAACGTCCTGACTTTC
CASSQWEFSPGLFAGANVLTF
>TRBV10-1|TRBJ2-7|-|-|15
TGCGCCAGGTTTTATTGCAGGGGCCCCCCCTACGAGCAGTACTTC
CARFYCRGPPYEQYF
>TRBV5-1|TRBJ2-7|-|-|13
TGCGCCAGCTCGACGGGGCCCGCCTACGAGCAGTACTTC
CASSTGPAYEQYF
>TRBV2|TRBJ1-1|-|-|16
TGTGCCAGCAGTGATTTGGGGGGGAGGATGAACACTGAAGCTTTCTTT
CASSDLGGRMNTEAFF
>TRBV11-2|TRBJ2-1|TRBD2|-|13
TGTGCCAGCAGCCTTACGGGAGGCAATGAGCAGTTCTTC
CASSLTGGNEQFF
>TRBV12-5|TRBJ2-2|TRBD2|-|16
TGTGCTAGTGGTGACTGGACTAGCGGGAGTATCGGGGAGCTGTTTTTT
CASGDWTSGSIGELFF
>TRBV10-1|TRBJ2-7|-|-|15
TGCGCCAGCAGTGAGTCGATCCAGGTCCCCTACGAGCAGTACTTC
CASSESIQVPYEQYF
>TRBV13|TRBJ2-1|-|-|12
TGTGCCAGCAGCTCAGACAACAATGAGCAGTTCTTC
CASSSDNNEQFF
>TRBV7-3|TRBJ2-3|-|-|17
TGTGCCAGCAGCACCCCCGAGTTCGGGCGCGTAGGGGATACGCAGTATTTT
CASSTPEFGRVGDTQYF
>TRBV6-5|TRBJ2-3|-|-|15
TGTGCCAGCAGTTACACGGTGGGGGGCACAGATACGCAGTATTTT
CASSYTVGGTDTQYF
>TRBV10-3|TRBJ1-2|-|-|12
TGTGCCACCAGAACAGGGATGTATGGCTACACCTTC
CATRTGMYGYTF
>TRBV7-3|TRBJ1-1|TRBD1|-|13
TGTGCCAGCAGCTTTAGACAGGGAACTGAAGCTTTCTTT
CASSFRQGTEAFF
>TRBV4-2|TRBJ2-2|-|-|15
TGTGCCAGCAGCCAAGAGCCCCAGGCCACCGGGGAGCTGTTTTTT
CASSQEPQATGELFF
>TRBV28|TRBJ1-5|-|-|14
TGTGCCAGCAGTTCCGCTGGAGACAATCAGCCCCAGCATTTT
CASSSAGDNQPQHF
>TRBV21-1|TRBJ2-5|-|-|16
TGTGCCAGCAGCAAAGTTGAACTAGCGGGAGAAGAGACCCAGTACTTC
CASSKVELAGEETQYF
>TRBV7-8|TRBJ2-1|-|-|14
TGTGCCAGCAGTATTGCTAGCACCTACAATGAGCAGTTCTTC
CASSIASTYNEQFF
>TRBV28|TRBJ1-5|-|-|13
TGTGCCAGCCACGACAGTCTCAATCAGCCCCAGCATTTT
CASHDSLNQPQHF
>TRBV6-5|TRBJ1-4|TRBD1|-|14
TGTGCCAGCAGCCGACAGGGGAAGAGTGAAAAACTGTTTTTT
CASSRQGKSEKLFF
>TRBV4-1|TRBJ1-5|-|-|15
TGCGCCAGCAGCCAAGGATGGGATAGCAATCAGCCCCAGCATTTT
CASSQGWDSNQPQHF
>TRBV27|TRBJ2-4|-|-|14
TGTGCCAGCAGTTTACAGGGGAATGAAAACATTCAGTACTTC
CASSLQGNENIQYF
>TRBV5-5|TRBJ2-3|TRBD1|once|16
TGTGCCAGCAGCTTGTCAAGGACAGGGGTTCAAGATACGCAGTATTTT
CASSLSRTGVQDTQYF
>TRBV14|TRBJ2-1|TRBD2|-|14
TGTGCCAGCAGGGGGACTAGCGAATACAATGAGCAGTTCTTC
CASRGTSEYNEQFF
>TRBV13|TRBJ2-1|TRBD2|-|17
TGTGCCAGCAGCTTAGCTTTAGCGGGGGGGGCCTCCAATGAGCAGTTCTTC
CASSLALAGGASNEQFF